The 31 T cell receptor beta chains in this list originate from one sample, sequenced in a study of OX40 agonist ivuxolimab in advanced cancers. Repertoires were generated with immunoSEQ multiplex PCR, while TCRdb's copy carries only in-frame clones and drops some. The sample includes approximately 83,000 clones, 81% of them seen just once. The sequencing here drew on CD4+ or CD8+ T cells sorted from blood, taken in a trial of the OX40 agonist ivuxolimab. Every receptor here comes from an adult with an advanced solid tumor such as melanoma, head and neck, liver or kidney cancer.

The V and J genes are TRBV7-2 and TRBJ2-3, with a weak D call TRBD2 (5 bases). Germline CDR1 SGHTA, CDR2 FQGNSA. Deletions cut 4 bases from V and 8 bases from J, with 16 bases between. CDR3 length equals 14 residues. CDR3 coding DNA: TGTGCCAGCAGCTCCGCTAGCTTTCGCCGTACGCAGTATTTT. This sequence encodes CASSSASFRRTQYF.

In DNA, the CDR3 is TGTGCCAGCAGCCGGACTGGGGGTCGGGAAAAACTGTTTTTT. Translating gives CASSRTGGREKLFF. This rearrangement joins TRBV6-6 to TRBJ1-4, with D perhaps matching TRBD1 (5 bases). CDR3 size: 14 residues. V was clipped by 6 bases and J by 8 bases, with 16 bases between them. CDR1 MNHNY and CDR2 SVGAGI come from the germline V gene (reference sequence).

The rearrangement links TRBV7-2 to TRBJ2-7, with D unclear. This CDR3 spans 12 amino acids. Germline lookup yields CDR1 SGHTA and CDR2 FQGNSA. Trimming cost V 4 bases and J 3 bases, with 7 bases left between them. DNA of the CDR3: TGTGCCAGCAGCTCCACGGGCTACGAGCAGTACTTC. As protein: CASSSTGYEQYF.

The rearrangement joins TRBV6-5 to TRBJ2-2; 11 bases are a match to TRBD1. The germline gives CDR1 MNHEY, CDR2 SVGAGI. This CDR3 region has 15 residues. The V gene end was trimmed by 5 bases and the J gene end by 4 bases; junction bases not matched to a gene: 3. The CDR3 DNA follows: TGTGCCAGCAGTAGGGGACAGGGGGTCACCGGGGAGCTGTTTTTT. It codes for CASSRGQGVTGELFF.

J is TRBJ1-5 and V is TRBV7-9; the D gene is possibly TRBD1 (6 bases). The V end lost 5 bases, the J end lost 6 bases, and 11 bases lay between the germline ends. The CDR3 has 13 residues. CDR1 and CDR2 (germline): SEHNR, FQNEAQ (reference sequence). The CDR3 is CASSSGGAQPQHF. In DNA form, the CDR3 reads TGTGCCAGCAGCAGCGGGGGGGCTCAGCCCCAGCATTTT.

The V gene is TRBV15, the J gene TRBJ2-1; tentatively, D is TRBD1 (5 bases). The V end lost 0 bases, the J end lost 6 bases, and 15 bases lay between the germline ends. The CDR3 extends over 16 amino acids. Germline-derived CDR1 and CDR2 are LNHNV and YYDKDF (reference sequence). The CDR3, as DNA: TGTGCCACCAGCAGAGATTGGGGCCATCGGAGCAATGAGCAGTTCTTC. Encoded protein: CATSRDWGHRSNEQFF.

CDR3 protein: CASSLAEYGYTF. The CDR3, as DNA: TGTGCCAGCAGCTTAGCGGAATATGGCTACACCTTC. The V and J genes are TRBV7-9 and TRBJ1-2; D call uncertain. This CDR3 has 12 amino acids. Trimming removed 0 bases at V and 5 bases at J, with 4 bases between. Germline V CDR1 and CDR2: SEHNR, FQNEAQ (reference sequence).

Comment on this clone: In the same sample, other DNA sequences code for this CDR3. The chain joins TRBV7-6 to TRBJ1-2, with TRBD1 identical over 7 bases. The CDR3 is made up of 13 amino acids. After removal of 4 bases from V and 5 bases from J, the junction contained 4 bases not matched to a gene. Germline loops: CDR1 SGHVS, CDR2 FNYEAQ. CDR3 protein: CASSYAGGYGYTF. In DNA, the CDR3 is TGTGCCAGCAGCTACGCAGGGGGGTATGGCTACACCTTC.

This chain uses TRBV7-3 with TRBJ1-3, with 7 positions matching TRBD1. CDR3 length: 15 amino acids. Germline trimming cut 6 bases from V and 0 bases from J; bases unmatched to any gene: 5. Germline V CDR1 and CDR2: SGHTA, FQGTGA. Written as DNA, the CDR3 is TGTGCCAGCAGTGGCGGGACAGACTCTGGAAACACCATATATTTT. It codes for CASSGGTDSGNTIYF.

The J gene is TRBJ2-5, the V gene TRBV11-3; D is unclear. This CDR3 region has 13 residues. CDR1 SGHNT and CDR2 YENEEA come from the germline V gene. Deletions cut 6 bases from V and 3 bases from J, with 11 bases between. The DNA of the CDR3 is TGTGCCAGCAGTATCGGTCCAAAAGAGACCCAGTACTTC. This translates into CASSIGPKETQYF.

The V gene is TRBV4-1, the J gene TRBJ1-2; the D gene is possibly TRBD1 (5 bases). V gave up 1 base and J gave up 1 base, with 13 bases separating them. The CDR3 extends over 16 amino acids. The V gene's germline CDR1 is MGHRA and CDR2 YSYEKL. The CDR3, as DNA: TGCGCCAGCAGCCAAGTGGGTTGGGGGAGTAACTATGGCTACACCTTC. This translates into CASSQVGWGSNYGYTF.

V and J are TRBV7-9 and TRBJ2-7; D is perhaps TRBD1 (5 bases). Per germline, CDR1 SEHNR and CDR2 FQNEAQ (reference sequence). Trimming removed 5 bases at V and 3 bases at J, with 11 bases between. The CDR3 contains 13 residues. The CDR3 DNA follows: TGTGCCAGCAGCCTGGAAGACAGCTACGAGCAGTACTTC. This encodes CASSLEDSYEQYF.

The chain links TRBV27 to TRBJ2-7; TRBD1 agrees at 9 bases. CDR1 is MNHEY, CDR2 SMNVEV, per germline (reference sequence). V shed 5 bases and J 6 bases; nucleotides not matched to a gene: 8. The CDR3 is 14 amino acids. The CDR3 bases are TGTGCCAGCAGTCCGGCCGGGACAGGGAGCGAGCAGTACTTC. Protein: CASSPAGTGSEQYF.

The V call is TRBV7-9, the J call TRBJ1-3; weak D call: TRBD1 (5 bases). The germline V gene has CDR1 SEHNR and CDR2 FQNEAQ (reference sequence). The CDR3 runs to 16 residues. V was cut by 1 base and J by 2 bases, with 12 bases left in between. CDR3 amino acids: CASSLGPGTAGNTIYF. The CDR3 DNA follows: TGTGCCAGCAGCTTAGGGCCAGGGACTGCTGGAAACACCATATATTTT.

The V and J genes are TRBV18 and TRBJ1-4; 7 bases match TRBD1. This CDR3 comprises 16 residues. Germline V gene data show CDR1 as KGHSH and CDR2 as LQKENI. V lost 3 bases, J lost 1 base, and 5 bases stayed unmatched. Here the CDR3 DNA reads TGTGCCAGCTCACCTAGACAGGGTCGAACTAATGAAAAACTGTTTTTT. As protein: CASSPRQGRTNEKLFF.

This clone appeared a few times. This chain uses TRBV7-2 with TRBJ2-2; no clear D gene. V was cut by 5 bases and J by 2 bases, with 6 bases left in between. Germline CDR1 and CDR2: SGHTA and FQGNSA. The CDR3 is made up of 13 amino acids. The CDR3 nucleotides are TGTGCCAGCAGCCAACTAAACACCGGGGAGCTGTTTTTT. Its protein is CASSQLNTGELFF.

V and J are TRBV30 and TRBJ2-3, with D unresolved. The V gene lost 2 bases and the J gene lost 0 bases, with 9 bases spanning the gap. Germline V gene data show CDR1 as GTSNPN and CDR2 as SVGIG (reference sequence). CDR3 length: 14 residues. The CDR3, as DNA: TGTGCCTGGAGTTACGGAACAAGCACAGATACGCAGTATTTT. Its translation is CAWSYGTSTDTQYF.

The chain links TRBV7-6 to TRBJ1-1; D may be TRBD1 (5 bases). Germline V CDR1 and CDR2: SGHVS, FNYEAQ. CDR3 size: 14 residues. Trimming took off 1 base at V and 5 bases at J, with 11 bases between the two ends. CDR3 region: CASSLGGKGTEAFF. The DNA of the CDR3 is TGTGCCAGCAGCTTAGGAGGGAAGGGGACTGAAGCTTTCTTT.

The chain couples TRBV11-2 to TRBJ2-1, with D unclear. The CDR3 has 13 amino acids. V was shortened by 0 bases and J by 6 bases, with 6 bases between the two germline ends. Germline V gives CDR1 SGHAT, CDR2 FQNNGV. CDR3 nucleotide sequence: TGTGCCAGCAGCTTAGATCGCAGCAATGAGCAGTTCTTC. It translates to CASSLDRSNEQFF. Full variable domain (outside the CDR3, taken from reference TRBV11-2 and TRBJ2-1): EAGVAQSPRYKIIEKRQSVAFWCNPISGHATLYWYQQILGQGPKLLIQFQNNGVVDDSQLPKDRFSAERLKGVDSTLKIQPAKLEDSAVYLCASSLDRSNEQFFGPGTRLTVL.

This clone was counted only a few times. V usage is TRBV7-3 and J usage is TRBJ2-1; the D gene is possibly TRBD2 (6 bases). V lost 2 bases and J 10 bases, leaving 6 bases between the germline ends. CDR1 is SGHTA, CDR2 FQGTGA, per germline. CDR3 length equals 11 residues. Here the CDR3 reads CASSLGREQFF. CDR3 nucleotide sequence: TGTGCCAGCAGCTTAGGGAGGGAGCAGTTCTTC.

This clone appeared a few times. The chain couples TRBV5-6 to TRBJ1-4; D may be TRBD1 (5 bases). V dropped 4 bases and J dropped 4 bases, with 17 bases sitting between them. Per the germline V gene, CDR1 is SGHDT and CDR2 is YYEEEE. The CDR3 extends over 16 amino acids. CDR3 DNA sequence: TGTGCCAGCAGCCCCGGTCGGGGTAGGGGTAATGAAAAACTGTTTTTT. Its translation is CASSPGRGRGNEKLFF.

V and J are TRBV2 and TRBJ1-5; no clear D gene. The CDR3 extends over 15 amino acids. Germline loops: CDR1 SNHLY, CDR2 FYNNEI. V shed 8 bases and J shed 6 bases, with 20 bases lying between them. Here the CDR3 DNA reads TGTGCCAGCTGTTACGAGGGTTTCCCGAGTCAGCCCCAGCATTTT. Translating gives CASCYEGFPSQPQHF.

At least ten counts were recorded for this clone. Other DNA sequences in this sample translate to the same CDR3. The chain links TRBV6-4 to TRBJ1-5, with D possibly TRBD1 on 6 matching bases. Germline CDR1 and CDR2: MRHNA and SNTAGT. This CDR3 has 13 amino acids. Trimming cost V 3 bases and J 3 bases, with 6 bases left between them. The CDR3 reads CASSEGANQPQHF. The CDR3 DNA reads TGTGCCAGCAGTGAGGGGGCCAATCAGCCCCAGCATTTT.

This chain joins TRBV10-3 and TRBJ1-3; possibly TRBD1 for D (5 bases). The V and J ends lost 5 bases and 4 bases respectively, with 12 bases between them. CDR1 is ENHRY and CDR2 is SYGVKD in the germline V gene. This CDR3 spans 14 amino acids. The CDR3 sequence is CAISSQGSGNTIYF. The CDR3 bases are TGTGCCATCAGTTCGCAGGGTTCCGGAAACACCATATATTTT.

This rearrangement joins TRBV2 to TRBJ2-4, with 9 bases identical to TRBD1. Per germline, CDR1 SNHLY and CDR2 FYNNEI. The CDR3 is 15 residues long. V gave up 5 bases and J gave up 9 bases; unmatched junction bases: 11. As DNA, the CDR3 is TGTGCCAGCAGTTGGACAGGGGTAACTGGGAGCATTCAGTACTTC. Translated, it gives CASSWTGVTGSIQYF.

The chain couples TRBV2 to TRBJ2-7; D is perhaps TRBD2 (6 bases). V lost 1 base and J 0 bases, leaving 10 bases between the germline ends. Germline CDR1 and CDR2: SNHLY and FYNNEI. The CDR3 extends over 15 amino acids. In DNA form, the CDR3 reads TGTGCCAGCAGTGAAGGGCGGGACGACTCCTACGAGCAGTACTTC. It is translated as CASSEGRDDSYEQYF.

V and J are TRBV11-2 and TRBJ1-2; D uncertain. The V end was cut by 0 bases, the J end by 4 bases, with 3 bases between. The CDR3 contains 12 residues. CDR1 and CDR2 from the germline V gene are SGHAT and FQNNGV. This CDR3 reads CASSLDTYGYTF. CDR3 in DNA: TGTGCCAGCAGCTTAGACACCTATGGCTACACCTTC.

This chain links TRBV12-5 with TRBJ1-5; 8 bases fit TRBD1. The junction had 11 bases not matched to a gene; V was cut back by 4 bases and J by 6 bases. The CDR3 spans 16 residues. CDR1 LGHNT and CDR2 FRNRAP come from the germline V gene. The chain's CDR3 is CASGSPTGVIFQPQHF. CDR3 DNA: TGTGCTAGTGGTTCACCGACAGGGGTGATTTTTCAGCCCCAGCATTTT.

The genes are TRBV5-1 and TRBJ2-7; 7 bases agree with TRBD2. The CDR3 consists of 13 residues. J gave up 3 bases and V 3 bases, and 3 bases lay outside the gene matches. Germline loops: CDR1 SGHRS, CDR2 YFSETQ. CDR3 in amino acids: CASSSRGSYEQYF. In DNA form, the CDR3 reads TGCGCCAGCAGCTCCCGCGGGAGCTACGAGCAGTACTTC.

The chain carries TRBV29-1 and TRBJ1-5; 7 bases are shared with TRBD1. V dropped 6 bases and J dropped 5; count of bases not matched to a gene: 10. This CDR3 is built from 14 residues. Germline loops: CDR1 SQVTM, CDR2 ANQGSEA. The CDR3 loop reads CSVGPGGWDQPQHF. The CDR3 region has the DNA TGCAGCGTGGGGCCAGGGGGTTGGGATCAGCCCCAGCATTTT.

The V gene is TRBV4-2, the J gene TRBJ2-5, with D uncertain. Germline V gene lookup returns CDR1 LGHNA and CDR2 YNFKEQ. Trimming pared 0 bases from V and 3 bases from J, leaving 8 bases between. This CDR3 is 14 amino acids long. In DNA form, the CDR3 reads TGTGCCAGCAGCCAAGATCCGAAGGAAGAGACCCAGTACTTC. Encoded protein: CASSQDPKEETQYF.